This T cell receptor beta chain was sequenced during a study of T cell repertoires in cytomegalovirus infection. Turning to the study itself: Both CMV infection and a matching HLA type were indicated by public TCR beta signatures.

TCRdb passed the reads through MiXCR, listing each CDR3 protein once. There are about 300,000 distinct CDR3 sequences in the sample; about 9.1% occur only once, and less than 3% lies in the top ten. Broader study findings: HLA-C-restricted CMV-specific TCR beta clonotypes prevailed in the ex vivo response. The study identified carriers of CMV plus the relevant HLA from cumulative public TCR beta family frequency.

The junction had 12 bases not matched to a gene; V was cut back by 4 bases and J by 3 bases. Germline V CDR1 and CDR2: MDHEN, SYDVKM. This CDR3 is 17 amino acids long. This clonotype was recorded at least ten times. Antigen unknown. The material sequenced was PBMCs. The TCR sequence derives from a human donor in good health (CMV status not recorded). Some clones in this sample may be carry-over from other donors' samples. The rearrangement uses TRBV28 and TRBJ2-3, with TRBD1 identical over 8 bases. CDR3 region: CASSSYRGKVVTDTQYF. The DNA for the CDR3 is TGTGCCAGCAGTTCGTACAGGGGGAAGGTTGTTACAGATACGCAGTATTTT.